These T cell receptor beta chains were read from a single sample in a study of blood T cell repertoires in COVID-19. Here immunoSEQ multiplex PCR was the method, and the copy in TCRdb shows in-frame clones only, minus some. The top ten hold roughly 3.2% of the sample, which has some 530,000 clones, 70% to 90% seen once. Sequences were obtained from peripheral blood. The receptors come from a human donor in a cohort sampled during active COVID-19. Each CDR3 is given with its conserved first and last residue. D genes are given only for firm matches. Size is omitted from some rows. Given values are once, few, many or a class for expanded clones.

j_gene | d_gene | v_gene | abundance | CDR3aa | CDR3nt
TRBJ1-1 | TRBD1 | TRBV28 | - | CASSPLRAGGTEAFF | TGTGCCAGCAGTCCACTTAGGGCAGGGGGCACTGAAGCTTTCTTT
TRBJ2-3 | TRBD1 | TRBV19 | - | CASSIGGYGTGTDTQYF | TGTGCCAGTAGTATAGGGGGGTATGGGACAGGCACAGATACGCAGTATTTT
TRBJ1-5 | TRBD1 | TRBV19 | once | CASSLDRDPIQHF | TGTGCCAGTAGTTTGGACAGGGACCCTATCCAGCATTTT
TRBJ2-5 | TRBD2 | TRBV7-9 | - | CASSLSLVASGSGETQYF | TGTGCCAGCAGCTTATCCCTGGTAGCTAGCGGGAGTGGGGAGACCCAGTACTTC
TRBJ1-1 | - | TRBV30 | few | CAWGMRRNTEAFF | TGTGCCTGGGGTATGAGGAGGAACACTGAAGCTTTCTTT
TRBJ2-3 | TRBD2 | TRBV6-1 | - | CASSEGGGRAVDTQYF | TGTGCCAGCAGTGAAGGGGGCGGGAGGGCTGTAGATACGCAGTATTTT
TRBJ1-1 | TRBD1 | TRBV19 | - | CASSIDNGQGATNTEAFF | TGTGCCAGTAGTATAGATAATGGACAGGGGGCTACGAACACTGAAGCTTTCTTT
TRBJ1-6 | TRBD1 | TRBV28 | many | CASSRSRDRDSPLHF | TGTGCCAGCAGTCGGTCCCGGGACAGGGATTCACCCCTCCACTTT
TRBJ1-1 | - | TRBV30 | - | CAWRPQNTEAFF | TGTGCCTGGAGGCCACAAAACACTGAAGCTTTCTTT
TRBJ2-1 | TRBD1 | TRBV7-2 | - | CASSRQGARNEQFF | TGTGCCAGCAGCCGCCAGGGGGCACGCAATGAGCAGTTCTTC
TRBJ2-2 | TRBD2 | TRBV29-1 | - | CSAAGTSATGELFF | TGCAGCGCCGCGGGGACTAGCGCAACCGGGGAGCTGTTTTTT
TRBJ2-3 | - | TRBV4-2 | - | CASSHQHDDTDTQYF | TGTGCCAGCAGCCACCAACATGATGACACAGATACGCAGTATTTT